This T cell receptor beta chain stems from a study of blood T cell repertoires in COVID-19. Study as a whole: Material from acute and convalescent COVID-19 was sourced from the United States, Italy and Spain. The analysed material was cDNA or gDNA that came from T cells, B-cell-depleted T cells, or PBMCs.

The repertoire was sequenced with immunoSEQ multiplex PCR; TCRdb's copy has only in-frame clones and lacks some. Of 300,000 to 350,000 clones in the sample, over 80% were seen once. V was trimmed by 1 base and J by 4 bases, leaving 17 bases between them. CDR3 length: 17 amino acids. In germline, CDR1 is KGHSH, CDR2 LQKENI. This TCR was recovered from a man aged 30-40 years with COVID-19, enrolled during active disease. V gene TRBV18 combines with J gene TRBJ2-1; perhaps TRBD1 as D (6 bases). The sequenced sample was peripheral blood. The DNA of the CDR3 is TGTGCCAGCTCACCACAAGTGACAGGCACCTCTTACAATGAGCAGTTCTTC. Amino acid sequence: CASSPQVTGTSYNEQFF.